This T cell receptor (beta chain) stems from a study of cytomegalovirus exposure and HLA in healthy donors. The CDR3 contains 17 residues. J lost 0 bases, V lost 5 bases, and 11 bases had no gene match. CDR1 is MGHRA and CDR2 is YSYEKL in the germline V gene. Participants comprised healthy donors of bone marrow. With 60 Vbeta and 13 Jbeta primers, the PCR was carried out. TCRdb keeps only in-frame clones here, not all; method: immunoSEQ multiplex PCR. The sample holds about 170,000 clones; roughly 80% are singletons and the top ten take about 0.77%. The gene calls are TRBV4-1 and TRBJ2-3, with 7 bases fitting TRBD2. The sequencing sample was made of PBMCs. This TCR came from a woman aged 18-29 years in good health and CMV-seronegative. The CDR3 loop reads CASSYSISGGSTDTQYF. DNA of the CDR3: TGCGCCAGCAGCTATTCTATATCGGGAGGAAGCACAGATACGCAGTATTTT.